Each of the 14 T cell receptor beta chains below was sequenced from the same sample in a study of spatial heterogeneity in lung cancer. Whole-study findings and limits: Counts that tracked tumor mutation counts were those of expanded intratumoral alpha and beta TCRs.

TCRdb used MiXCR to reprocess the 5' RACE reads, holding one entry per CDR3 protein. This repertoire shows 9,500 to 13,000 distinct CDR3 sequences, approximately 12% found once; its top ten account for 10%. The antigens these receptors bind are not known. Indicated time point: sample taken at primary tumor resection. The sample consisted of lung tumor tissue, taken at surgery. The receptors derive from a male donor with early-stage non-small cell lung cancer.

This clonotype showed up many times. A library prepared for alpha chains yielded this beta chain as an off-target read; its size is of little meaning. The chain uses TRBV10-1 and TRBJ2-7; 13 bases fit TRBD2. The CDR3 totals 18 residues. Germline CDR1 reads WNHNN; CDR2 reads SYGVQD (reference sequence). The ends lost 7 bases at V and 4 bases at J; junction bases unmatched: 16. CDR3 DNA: TGCGCCAGCACCCTGGGACTAGCGGGAACCTTCAGCGGGTACGAGCAGTACTTC. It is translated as CASTLGLAGTFSGYEQYF.

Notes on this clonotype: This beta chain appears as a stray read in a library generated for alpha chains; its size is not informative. CDR3 coding DNA: TGCAGCGTTTTAAGGCAGGGGAGCACAGATACGCAGTATTTT. It yields the protein CSVLRQGSTDTQYF. The gene calls are TRBV29-1 and TRBJ2-3; perhaps TRBD1 as D (6 bases). The CDR3 is 14 amino acids. Germline CDR1 is SQVTM and CDR2 is ANQGSEA. Trimming took 5 bases from V and 0 from J, leaving 12 bases between them.

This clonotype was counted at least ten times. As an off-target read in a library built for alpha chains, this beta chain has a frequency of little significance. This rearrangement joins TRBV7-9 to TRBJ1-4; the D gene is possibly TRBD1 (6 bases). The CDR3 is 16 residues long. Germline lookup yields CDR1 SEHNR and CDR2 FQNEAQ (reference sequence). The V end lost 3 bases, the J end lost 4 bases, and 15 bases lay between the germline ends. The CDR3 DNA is TGTGCCAGCAGCTTCGCGGGGGCAGGCGTTAATGAAAAACTGTTTTTT. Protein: CASSFAGAGVNEKLFF.

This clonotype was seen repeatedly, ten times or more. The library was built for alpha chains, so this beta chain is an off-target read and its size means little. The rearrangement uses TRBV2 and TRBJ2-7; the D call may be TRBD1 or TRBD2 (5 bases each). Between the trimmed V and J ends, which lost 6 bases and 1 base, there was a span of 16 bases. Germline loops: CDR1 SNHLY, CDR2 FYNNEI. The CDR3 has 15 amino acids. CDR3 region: CASSLVGGPSYEQYF. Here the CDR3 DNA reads TGTGCCAGCAGCCTCGTTGGGGGTCCATCCTACGAGCAGTACTTC.

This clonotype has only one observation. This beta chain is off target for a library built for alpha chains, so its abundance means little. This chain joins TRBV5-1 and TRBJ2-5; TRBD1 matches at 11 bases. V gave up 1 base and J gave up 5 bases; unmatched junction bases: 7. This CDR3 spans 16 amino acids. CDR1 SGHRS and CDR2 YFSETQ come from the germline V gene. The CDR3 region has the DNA TGCGCCAGCAGCTTGACGGGACAGGGGGTTTTGGAGACCCAGTACTTC. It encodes CASSLTGQGVLETQYF.

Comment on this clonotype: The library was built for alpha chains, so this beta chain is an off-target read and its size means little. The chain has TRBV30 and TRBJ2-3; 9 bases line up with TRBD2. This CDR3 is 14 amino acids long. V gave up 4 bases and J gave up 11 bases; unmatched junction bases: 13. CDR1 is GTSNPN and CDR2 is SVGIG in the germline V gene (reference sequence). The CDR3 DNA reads TGTGCCTGGACGGCAGGGTCTAGCGGGAATGTGCAGTATTTT. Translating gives CAWTAGSSGNVQYF.

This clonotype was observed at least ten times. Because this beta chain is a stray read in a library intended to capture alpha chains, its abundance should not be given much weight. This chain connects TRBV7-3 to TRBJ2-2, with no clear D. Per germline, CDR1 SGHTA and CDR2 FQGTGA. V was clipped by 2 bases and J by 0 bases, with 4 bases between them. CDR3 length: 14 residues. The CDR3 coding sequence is TGTGCCAGCAGCTTACTCGCGAACACCGGGGAGCTGTTTTTT. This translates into CASSLLANTGELFF.

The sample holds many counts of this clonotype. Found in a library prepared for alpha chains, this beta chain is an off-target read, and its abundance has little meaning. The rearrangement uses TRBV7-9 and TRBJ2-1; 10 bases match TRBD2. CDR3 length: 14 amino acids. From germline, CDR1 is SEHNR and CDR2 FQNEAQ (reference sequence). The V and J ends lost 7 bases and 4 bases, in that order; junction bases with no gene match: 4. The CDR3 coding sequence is TGTGCCAGCACCACTAGCGGGGCATACAATGAGCAGTTCTTC. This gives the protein CASTTSGAYNEQFF.

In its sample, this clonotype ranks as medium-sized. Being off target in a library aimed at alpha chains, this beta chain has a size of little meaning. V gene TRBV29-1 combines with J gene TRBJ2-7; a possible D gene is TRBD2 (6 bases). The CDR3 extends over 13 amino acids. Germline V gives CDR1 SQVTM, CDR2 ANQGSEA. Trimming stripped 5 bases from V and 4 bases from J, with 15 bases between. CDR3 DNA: TGCAGCGTTCTATGGCGGGAACATTACGAGCAGTACTTC. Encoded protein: CSVLWREHYEQYF.

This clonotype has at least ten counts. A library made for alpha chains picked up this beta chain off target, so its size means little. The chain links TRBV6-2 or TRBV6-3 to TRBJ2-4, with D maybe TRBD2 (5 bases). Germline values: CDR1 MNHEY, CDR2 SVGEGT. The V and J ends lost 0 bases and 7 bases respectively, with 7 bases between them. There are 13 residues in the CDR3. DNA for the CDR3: TGTGCCAGCAGTTACTCGGACTTGAACATTCAGTACTTC. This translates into CASSYSDLNIQYF.

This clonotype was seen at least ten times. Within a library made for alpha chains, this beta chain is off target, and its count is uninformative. CDR3 sequence reads: CASSLATGAGNTIYF. The CDR3, as DNA: TGTGCCAGCAGCTTGGCTACAGGGGCTGGAAACACCATATATTTT. The chain couples TRBV5-6 to TRBJ1-3, with TRBD1 identical over 7 bases. The V gene end was trimmed by 0 bases and the J gene end by 2 bases; junction bases not matched to a gene: 2. The CDR3 length is 15 residues. Germline CDR1 SGHDT, CDR2 YYEEEE.

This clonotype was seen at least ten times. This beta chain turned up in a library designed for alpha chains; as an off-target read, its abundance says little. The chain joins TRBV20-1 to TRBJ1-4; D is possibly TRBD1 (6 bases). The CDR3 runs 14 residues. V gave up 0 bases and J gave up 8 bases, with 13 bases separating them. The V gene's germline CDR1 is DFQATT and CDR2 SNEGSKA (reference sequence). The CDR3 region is CSAREGRGPEKLFF. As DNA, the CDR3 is TGCAGTGCTAGAGAGGGCAGGGGCCCCGAAAAACTGTTTTTT.

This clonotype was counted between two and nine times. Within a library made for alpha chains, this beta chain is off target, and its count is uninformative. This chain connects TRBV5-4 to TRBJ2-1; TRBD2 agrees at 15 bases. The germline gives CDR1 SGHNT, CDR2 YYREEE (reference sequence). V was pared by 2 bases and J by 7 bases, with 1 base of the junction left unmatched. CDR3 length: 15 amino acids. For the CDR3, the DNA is TGTGCCAGCAGCTTTGGACTAGCGGGAGGGAATGAGCAGTTCTTC. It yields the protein CASSFGLAGGNEQFF.

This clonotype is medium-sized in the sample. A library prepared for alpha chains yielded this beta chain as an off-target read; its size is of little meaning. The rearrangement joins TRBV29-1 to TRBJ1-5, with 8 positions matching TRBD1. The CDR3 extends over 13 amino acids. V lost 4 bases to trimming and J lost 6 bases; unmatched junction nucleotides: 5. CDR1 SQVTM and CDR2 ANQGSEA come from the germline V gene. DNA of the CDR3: TGCAGCGTTGCAGGGGGCGGGGGTCAGCCCCAGCATTTT. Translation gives CSVAGGGGQPQHF.